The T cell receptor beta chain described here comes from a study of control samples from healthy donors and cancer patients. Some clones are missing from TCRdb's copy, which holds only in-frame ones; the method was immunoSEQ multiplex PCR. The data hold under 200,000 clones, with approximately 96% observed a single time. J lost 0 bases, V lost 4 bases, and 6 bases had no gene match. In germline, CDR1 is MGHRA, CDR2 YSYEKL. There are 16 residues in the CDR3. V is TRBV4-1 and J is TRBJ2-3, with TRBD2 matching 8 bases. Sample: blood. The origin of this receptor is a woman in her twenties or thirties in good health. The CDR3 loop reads CASSLGLAASTDTQYF. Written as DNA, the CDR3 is TGCGCCAGCAGCCTCGGACTAGCAGCTAGCACAGATACGCAGTATTTT.